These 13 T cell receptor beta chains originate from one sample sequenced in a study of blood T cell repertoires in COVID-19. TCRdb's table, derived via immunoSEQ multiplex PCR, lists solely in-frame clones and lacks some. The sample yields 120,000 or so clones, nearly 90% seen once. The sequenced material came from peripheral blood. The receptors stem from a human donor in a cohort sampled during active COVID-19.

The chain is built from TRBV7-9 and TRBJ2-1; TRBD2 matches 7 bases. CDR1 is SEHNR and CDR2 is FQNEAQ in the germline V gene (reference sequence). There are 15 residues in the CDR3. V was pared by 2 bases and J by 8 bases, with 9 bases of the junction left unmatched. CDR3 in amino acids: CASSLIAGEGDEQFF. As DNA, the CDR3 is TGTGCCAGCAGCTTAATCGCGGGAGAGGGTGATGAGCAGTTCTTC.

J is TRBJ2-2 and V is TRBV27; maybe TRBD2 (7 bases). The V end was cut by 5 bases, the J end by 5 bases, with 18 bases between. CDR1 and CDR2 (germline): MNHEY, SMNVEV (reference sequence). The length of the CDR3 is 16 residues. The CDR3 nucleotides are TGTGCCAGCAGTCGGAGGGGAGGGGGAACGACCGGGGAGCTGTTTTTT. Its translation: CASSRRGGGTTGELFF.

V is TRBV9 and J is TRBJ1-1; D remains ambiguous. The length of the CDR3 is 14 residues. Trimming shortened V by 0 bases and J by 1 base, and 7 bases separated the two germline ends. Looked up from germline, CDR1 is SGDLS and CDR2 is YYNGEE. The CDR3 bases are TGTGCCAGCAGCGTAGCGCCTACGAACACTGAAGCTTTCTTT. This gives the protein CASSVAPTNTEAFF.

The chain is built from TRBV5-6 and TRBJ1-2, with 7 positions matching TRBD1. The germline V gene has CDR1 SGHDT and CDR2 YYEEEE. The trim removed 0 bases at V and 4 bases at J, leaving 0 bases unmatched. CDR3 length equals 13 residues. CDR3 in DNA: TGTGCCAGCAGCTTGGGGACAGGCTATGGCTACACCTTC. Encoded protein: CASSLGTGYGYTF. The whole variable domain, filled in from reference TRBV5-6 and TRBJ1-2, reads DAGVTQSPTHLIKTRGQQVTLRCSPKSGHDTVSWYQQALGQGPQFIFQYYEEEERQRGNFPDRFSGHQFPNYSSELNVNALLLGDSALYLCASSLGTGYGYTFGSGTRLTVV.

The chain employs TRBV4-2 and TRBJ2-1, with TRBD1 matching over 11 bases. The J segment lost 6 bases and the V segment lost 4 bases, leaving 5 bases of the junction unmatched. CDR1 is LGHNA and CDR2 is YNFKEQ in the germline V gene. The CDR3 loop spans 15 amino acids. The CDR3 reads CASSRPGQGGNEQFF. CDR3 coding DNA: TGTGCCAGCAGCCGGCCGGGACAGGGGGGCAATGAGCAGTTCTTC.

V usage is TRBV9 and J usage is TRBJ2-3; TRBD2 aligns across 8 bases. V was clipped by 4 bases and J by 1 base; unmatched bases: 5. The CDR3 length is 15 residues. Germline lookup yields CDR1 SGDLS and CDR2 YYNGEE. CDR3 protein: CASSTPGGGTDTQYF. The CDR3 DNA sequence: TGTGCCAGCAGCACCCCGGGAGGGGGCACAGATACGCAGTATTTT. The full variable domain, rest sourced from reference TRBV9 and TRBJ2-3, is DSGVTQTPKHLITATGQRVTLRCSPRSGDLSVYWYQQSLDQGLQFLIQYYNGEERAKGNILERFSAQQFPDLHSELNLSSLELGDSALYFCASSTPGGGTDTQYFGPGTRLTVL.

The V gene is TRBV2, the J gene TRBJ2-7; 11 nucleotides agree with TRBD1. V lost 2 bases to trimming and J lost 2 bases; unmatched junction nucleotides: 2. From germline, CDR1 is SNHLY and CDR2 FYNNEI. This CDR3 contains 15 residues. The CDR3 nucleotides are TGTGCCAGCAGTGAACCGGGACAGGGGGCCTACGAGCAGTACTTC. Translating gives CASSEPGQGAYEQYF.

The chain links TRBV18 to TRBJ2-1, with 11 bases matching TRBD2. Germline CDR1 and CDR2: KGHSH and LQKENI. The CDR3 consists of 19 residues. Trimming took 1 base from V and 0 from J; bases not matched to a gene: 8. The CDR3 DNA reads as TGTGCCAGCTCACCACGAGGACTAGCGGGTGTCAGCTCCTACAATGAGCAGTTCTTC. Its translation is CASSPRGLAGVSSYNEQFF.

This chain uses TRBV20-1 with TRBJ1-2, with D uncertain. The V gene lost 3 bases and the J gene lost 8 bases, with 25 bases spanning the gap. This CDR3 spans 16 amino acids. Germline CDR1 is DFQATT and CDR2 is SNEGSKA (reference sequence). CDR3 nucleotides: TGCAGTGCTAGTTTGCTGCAGGAAGCTTCGCTGAAGGGCTACACCTTC. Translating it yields CSASLLQEASLKGYTF.

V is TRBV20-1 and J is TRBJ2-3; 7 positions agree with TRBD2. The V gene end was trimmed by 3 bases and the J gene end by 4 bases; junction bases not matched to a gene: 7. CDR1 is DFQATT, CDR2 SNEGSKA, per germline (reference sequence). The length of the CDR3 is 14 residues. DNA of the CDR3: TGCAGTGCTAGTAGCGGGTATGGTTCAGATACGCAGTATTTT. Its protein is CSASSGYGSDTQYF.

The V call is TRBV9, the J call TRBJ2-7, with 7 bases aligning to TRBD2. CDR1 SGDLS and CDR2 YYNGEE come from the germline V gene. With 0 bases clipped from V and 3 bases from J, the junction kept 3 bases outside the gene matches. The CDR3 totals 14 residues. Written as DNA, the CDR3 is TGTGCCAGCAGCGTAGGAGCGGGGATCTACGAGCAGTACTTC. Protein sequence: CASSVGAGIYEQYF.

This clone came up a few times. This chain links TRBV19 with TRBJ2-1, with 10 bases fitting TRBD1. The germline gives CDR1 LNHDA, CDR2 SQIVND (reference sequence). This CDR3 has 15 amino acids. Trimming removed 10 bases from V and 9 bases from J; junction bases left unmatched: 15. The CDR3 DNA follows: TGTGCCATCTCACTCTCCGGGACAGGGGATGGTGAGCAGTTCTTC. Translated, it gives CAISLSGTGDGEQFF. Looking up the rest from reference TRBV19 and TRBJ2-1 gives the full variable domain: DGGITQSPKYLFRKEGQNVTLSCEQNLNHDAMYWYRQDPGQGLRLIYYSQIVNDFQKGDIAEGYSVSREKKESFPLTVTSAQKNPTAFYLCAISLSGTGDGEQFFGPGTRLTVL.

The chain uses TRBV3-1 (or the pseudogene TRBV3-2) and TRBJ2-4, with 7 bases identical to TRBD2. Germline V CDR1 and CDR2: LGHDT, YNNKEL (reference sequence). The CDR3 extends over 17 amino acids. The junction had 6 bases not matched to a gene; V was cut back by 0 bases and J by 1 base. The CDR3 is CASSQDAGVRAKNIQYF. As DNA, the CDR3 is TGTGCCAGCAGCCAAGACGCGGGGGTTCGGGCCAAAAACATTCAGTACTTC.